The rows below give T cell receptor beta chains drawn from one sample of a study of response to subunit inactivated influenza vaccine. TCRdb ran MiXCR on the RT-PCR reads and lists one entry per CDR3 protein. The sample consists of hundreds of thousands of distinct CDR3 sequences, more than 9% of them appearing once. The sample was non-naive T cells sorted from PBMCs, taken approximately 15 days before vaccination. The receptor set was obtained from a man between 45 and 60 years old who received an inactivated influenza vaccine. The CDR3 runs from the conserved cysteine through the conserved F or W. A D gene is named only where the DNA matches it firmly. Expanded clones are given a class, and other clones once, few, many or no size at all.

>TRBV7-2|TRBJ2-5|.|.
CASSRGRIETQYF
TGTGCCAGCAGTCGAGGGAGGATCGAGACCCAGTACTTC
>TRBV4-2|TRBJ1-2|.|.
CASSQDRVGFGSNYGYTF
TGTGCCAGCAGCCAAGATCGGGTGGGATTCGGTAGCAACTATGGCTACACCTTC
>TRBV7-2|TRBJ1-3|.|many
CASSPIVGAGNTIYF
TGTGCCAGCAGCCCTATTGTCGGGGCTGGAAACACCATATATTTT
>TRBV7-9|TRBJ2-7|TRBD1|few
CASSLALGQDYEQYF
TGTGCCAGCAGCTTAGCCTTGGGACAGGACTACGAGCAGTACTTC
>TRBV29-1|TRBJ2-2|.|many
CSTWTVNTGELFF
TGCAGCACCTGGACAGTGAACACCGGGGAGCTGTTTTTT
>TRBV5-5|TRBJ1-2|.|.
CASSLGGVTYTF
TGTGCCAGCAGCTTGGGGGGGGTCACCTACACCTTC
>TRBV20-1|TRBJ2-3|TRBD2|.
CSASGSGTFTDTQYF
TGCAGTGCTAGTGGTAGCGGGACCTTCACAGATACGCAGTATTTT
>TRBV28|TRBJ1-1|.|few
CASSIQGLGTEAFF
TGTGCCAGCAGTATACAGGGACTAGGGACTGAAGCTTTCTTT
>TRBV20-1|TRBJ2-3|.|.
CSARDPAAMNNQPQYF
TGCAGTGCTAGAGATCCAGCAGCCATGAACAATCAGCCCCAGTATTTT
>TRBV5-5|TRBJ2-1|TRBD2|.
CASSGGTSLSYNEQFF
TGTGCCAGCAGCGGGGGGACTAGCCTCTCATACAATGAGCAGTTCTTC
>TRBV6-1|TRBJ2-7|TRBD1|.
CATKAGTGIYEQYF
TGTGCCACCAAGGCCGGGACAGGGATCTACGAGCAGTACTTC
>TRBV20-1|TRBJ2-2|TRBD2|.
CSARDLLAGSNTGELFF
TGCAGTGCTAGAGATCTCCTAGCGGGCTCGAACACCGGGGAGCTGTTTTTT
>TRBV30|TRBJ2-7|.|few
CAWKNKGYEQYF
TGTGCCTGGAAAAATAAGGGCTACGAGCAGTACTTC
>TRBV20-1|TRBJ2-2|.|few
CSARDSPSGELFF
TGCAGTGCTAGAGATTCACCCTCTGGGGAGCTGTTTTTT
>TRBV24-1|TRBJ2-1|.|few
CATSDFSDRSSYNEQFF
TGTGCCACCAGTGATTTTTCAGACAGAAGCTCCTACAATGAGCAGTTCTTC
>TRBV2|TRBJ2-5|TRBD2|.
CASRRGEQETQYF
TGTGCCAGCAGGCGGGGGGAACAAGAGACCCAGTACTTC
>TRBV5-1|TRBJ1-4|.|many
CASRDPSTGANEKLFF
TGCGCCAGCAGAGACCCATCCACGGGGGCAAATGAAAAACTGTTTTTT
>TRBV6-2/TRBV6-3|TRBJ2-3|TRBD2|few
CASTGLAGGPETDTQYF
TGTGCCAGCACCGGACTAGCGGGAGGGCCGGAGACAGATACGCAGTATTTT
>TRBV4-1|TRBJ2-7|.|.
CASSQDERLAAYEQYF
TGCGCCAGCAGCCAAGACGAGAGGCTAGCTGCCTACGAGCAGTACTTC
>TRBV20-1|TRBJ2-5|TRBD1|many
CSASRDRETQYF
TGCAGTGCTAGCCGGGACAGAGAGACCCAGTACTTC
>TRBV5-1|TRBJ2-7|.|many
CASSRMSLTGEQYF
TGCGCCAGCAGCCGAATGTCGCTCACGGGGGAGCAGTACTTC
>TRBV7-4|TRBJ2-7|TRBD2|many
CASSSLRLADYEQYF
TGTGCCAGCAGCTCCCTTCGGCTAGCGGACTACGAGCAGTACTTC
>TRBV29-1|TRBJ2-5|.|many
CSARKETQYF
TGCAGCGCCCGCAAAGAGACCCAGTACTTC
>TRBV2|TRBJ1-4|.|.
CASSEGRANEKLFF
TGTGCCAGCAGTGAGGGCAGGGCTAATGAAAAACTGTTTTTT
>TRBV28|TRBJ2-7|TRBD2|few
CASRAGPRAYEQYF
TGTGCCAGCAGAGCGGGACCTAGGGCCTACGAGCAGTACTTC
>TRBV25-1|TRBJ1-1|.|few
CASREELYTEAFF
TGTGCCAGCAGGGAGGAGTTGTACACTGAAGCTTTCTTT
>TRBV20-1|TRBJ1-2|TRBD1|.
CSARETGWDYGYTF
TGCAGTGCTAGAGAGACAGGGTGGGACTATGGCTACACCTTC
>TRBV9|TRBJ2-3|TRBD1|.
CASSVGGGYSTDTQYF
TGTGCCAGCAGCGTAGGAGGGGGCTACAGCACAGATACGCAGTATTTT
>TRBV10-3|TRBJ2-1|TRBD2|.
CAISDASGSINEQFF
TGTGCCATCAGTGATGCTAGCGGGAGCATCAATGAGCAGTTCTTC
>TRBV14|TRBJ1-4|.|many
CASSRTVNEKLFF
TGTGCCAGCAGCAGGACAGTTAATGAAAAACTGTTTTTT
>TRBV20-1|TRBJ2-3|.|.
CSARAREGTDTQYF
TGCAGTGCTAGAGCCAGAGAAGGGACAGATACGCAGTATTTT
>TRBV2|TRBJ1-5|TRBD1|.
CASSFRQGGADQPQHF
TGTGCCAGCAGTTTCCGACAGGGGGGAGCTGATCAGCCCCAGCATTTT
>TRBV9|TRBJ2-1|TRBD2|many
CASSAPSGSAYNEQFF
TGTGCCAGCAGCGCACCTAGCGGGTCCGCCTACAATGAGCAGTTCTTC
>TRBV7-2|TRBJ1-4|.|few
CASSLMGRSEKLFF
TGTGCCAGCAGCTTAATGGGGCGTAGCGAAAAACTGTTTTTT
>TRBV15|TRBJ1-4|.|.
CATSRDRGGEKLFF
TGTGCCACCAGCAGAGACAGGGGAGGTGAAAAACTGTTTTTT
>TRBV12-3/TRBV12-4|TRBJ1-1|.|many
CASSLNAMNTEAFF
TGTGCCAGCAGTCTAAACGCCATGAACACTGAAGCTTTCTTT
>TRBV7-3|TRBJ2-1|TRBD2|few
CASSLSAGVAYNEQFF
TGTGCCAGCAGCCTTTCAGCGGGAGTGGCCTACAATGAGCAGTTCTTC
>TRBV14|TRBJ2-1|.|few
CASSPLLHGSYNEQFF
TGTGCCAGCAGCCCGCTACTACATGGCTCCTACAATGAGCAGTTCTTC
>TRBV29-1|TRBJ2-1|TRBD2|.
CSVRLAGGDNEQFF
TGCAGCGTCCGACTAGCGGGAGGAGACAATGAGCAGTTCTTC
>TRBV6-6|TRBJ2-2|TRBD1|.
CAVSGGEGGELFF
TGTGCTGTCTCAGGGGGCGAAGGCGGGGAGCTGTTTTTT
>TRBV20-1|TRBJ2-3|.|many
CSAIYQPKFRSNTQYF
TGCAGTGCCATATACCAACCGAAATTTAGGTCGAATACGCAGTATTTT
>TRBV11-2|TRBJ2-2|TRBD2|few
CASRRRPLAGGPGGELFF
TGTGCCAGCAGAAGGAGGCCACTAGCGGGAGGGCCCGGCGGGGAGCTGTTTTTT
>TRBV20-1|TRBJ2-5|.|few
CSADPHLMAEETQYF
TGCAGTGCCGACCCCCACCTAATGGCTGAAGAGACCCAGTACTTC
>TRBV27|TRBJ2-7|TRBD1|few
CASRPGTDGEQYF
TGTGCCAGCAGGCCCGGGACAGACGGCGAGCAGTACTTC
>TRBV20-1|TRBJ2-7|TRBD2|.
CSARVLASGIRYEQYF
TGCAGTGCTAGAGTCCTTGCTAGCGGAATTCGCTACGAGCAGTACTTC
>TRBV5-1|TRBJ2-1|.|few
CASSLAPTQVDEQFF
TGCGCCAGCAGCTTGGCTCCGACACAGGTCGATGAGCAGTTCTTC